The sequence of this TCR beta chain was determined in a study of cytomegalovirus exposure and HLA in healthy donors. General study results and limits: Diagnosis of cytomegalovirus status made by the classifier reportedly showed high specificity and sensitivity. No immune exposure information besides CMV serostatus was available.

The germline V and J ends were trimmed by 4 bases and 3 bases, with 15 bases remaining between them. Germline CDR1 reads SQVTM; CDR2 reads ANQGSEA. The CDR3 has 14 residues. The primer mix had 60 Vbeta and 13 Jbeta primers. TCRdb's copy holds only in-frame clones and misses some; the assay was immunoSEQ multiplex PCR. The table includes fewer than 90,000 clones, about 75% detected once. This clone was picked up a small number of times. Antigen specificity is unknown. The origin of this receptor is a man younger than 45 in good health and CMV-seropositive. The chain employs TRBV29-1 and TRBJ1-1; possible D gene TRBD1, 6 bases. The sequencing sample was made of PBMCs. In DNA, the CDR3 is TGCAGCGTTGCAACAGGGCGTTGGGACACTGAAGCTTTCTTT. Amino acids: CSVATGRWDTEAFF.